This T cell receptor beta chain was sequenced in a study of T cells after yellow fever vaccination. General study findings and limits: The appearance of a small share of clonotypes in both CD4 and CD8 compartments was observed. One caveat is that FACS-sorted repertoires could contain abundant clonotypes contaminating from the bulk population. In post-booster samples, most primary-vaccination clones reappeared (96% CD4, 88% CD8).

Germline V gene sequence: CDR1 MNHEY, CDR2 SVGAGI. The CDR3 is 13 amino acids. With 0 bases removed from V and 4 bases from J, the gap between germline ends came to 4 bases. This clonotype was seen many times. Its antigen is unknown. 5'RACE template switching added a universal primer site and UMIs to TCR cDNA. Using its own MiXCR run on the 5' RACE reads, TCRdb lists one record per CDR3 protein. In the table there are about 340,000 distinct CDR3 sequences, around 4.1% of which are singletons. The sample consisted of PBMCs, taken 5 days after the yellow fever booster vaccination. The sequence was obtained from a man between 18 and 35 years old who received the YFV17D yellow fever vaccine. The rearrangement joins TRBV6-5 to TRBJ1-3, with D uncertain. CDR3 sequence reads: CASSYSRGNTIYF. CDR3 DNA: TGTGCCAGCAGTTACTCCAGGGGAAACACCATATATTTT.